The 9 T cell receptor beta chains listed next were all sequenced from one sample in a study of post-analysis software for immune sequencing data. Findings and caveats of the study: There were a few TRBV segments more frequent in patients than controls, and TRBV5-6, TRBV5-1 and TRBV20-1 were among them.

The antigens for these receptors are not known. The authors incorporated unique molecular identifiers into the TCR beta cDNA libraries. TCRdb re-derived calls from the PCR reads in MiXCR, one entry per CDR3 protein. This sample carries hundreds of thousands of distinct CDR3 sequences, roughly three fifths of them seen once, and the ten largest clones take over 9%. Sequencing was done on a sample of blood. The origin of the receptors is a girl aged 2 to 9 with multiple sclerosis.

The V gene is TRBV20-1, the J gene TRBJ2-5; D remains unclear. CDR3 length: 13 amino acids. Trimming took off 2 bases at V and 2 bases at J, with 9 bases between the two ends. Looked up from germline, CDR1 is DFQATT and CDR2 is SNEGSKA (reference sequence). The CDR3 loop is CSARLRIQETQYF. DNA of the CDR3: TGCAGTGCTAGATTACGGATTCAAGAGACCCAGTACTTC.

This clonotype was picked up one time. The chain carries TRBV2 and TRBJ1-2, with TRBD1 as a possible D gene (5 bases). CDR1 SNHLY and CDR2 FYNNEI come from the germline V gene. The CDR3 contains 14 residues. The V end was cut by 3 bases, the J end by 8 bases, with 16 bases between. The CDR3 loop is CASSDSSQGGGYTF. CDR3 nucleotides: TGTGCCAGCAGTGACTCCAGCCAGGGAGGCGGCTACACCTTC.

This chain connects TRBV12-3 or TRBV12-4 to TRBJ2-5; D might be TRBD1 (7 bases). CDR3 length: 17 amino acids. Trimming cost V 5 bases and J 2 bases, with 21 bases left between them. CDR3 protein: CASSQLGGQQLQETQYF. DNA for the CDR3: TGTGCCAGCAGTCAACTGGGGGGACAGCAGCTTCAAGAGACCCAGTACTTC.

The CDR3, as DNA: TGTGCCAGCGGGGCTAGCGGGAGAATGTTCTTC. It encodes CASGASGRMFF. This chain joins TRBV12-3 or TRBV12-4 and TRBJ2-1; 10 nucleotides line up with TRBD2. The CDR3 loop spans 11 amino acids. V dropped 8 bases and J dropped 15; count of bases not matched to a gene: 7.

This clonotype showed up just a few times. The chain uses TRBV5-1 and TRBJ2-5; 8 nucleotides line up with TRBD2. The J call may be faulty, since TRBJ2-7 better matches the DNA end. This CDR3 is built from 15 residues. CDR1 is SGHRS, CDR2 YFSETQ, per germline. The chain's CDR3 is CASSSTLAVDYEQYF. In DNA form, the CDR3 reads TGCGCCAGCAGCTCCACACTAGCGGTGGACTACGAGCAGTACTTC.

The chain couples TRBV5-4 to TRBJ2-7; the match to TRBD2 covers 7 bases. There are 15 residues in the CDR3. Looked up from germline, CDR1 is SGHNT and CDR2 is YYREEE (reference sequence). V lost 4 bases and J lost 3; bases outside the gene matches: 10. CDR3 sequence (DNA): TGTGCCAGCAGCCCGGACTTGCGGGAGATCTACGAGCAGTACTTC. This gives the protein CASSPDLREIYEQYF.

This chain uses TRBV6-5 with TRBJ1-1, with D tentatively TRBD1 (6 bases). V lost 0 bases and J 10 bases, leaving 18 bases between the germline ends. Germline V gene data show CDR1 as MNHEY and CDR2 as SVGAGI. The CDR3 contains 15 residues. CDR3 amino acids: CASSYSIPGAYGAFF. The CDR3 DNA sequence: TGTGCCAGCAGTTACTCGATTCCGGGGGCCTACGGAGCTTTCTTT.

V is TRBV5-6 and J is TRBJ2-7, with 7 bases that match TRBD1. The germline V gene encodes CDR1 SGHDT and CDR2 YYEEEE. V trimming: 4 bases; J trimming: 5 bases; junction bases outside the gene matches: 9. The CDR3 runs to 14 residues. CDR3 loop: CASSNGQVPDEQYF. CDR3 nucleotides: TGTGCCAGCAGCAATGGACAGGTTCCCGACGAGCAGTACTTC. The full variable domain, its missing parts supplied by reference TRBV5-6 and TRBJ2-7, is DAGVTQSPTHLIKTRGQQVTLRCSPKSGHDTVSWYQQALGQGPQFIFQYYEEEERQRGNFPDRFSGHQFPNYSSELNVNALLLGDSALYLCASSNGQVPDEQYFGPGTRLTVT.

This clonotype was found a few times. The chain joins TRBV6-1 to TRBJ1-4; D is perhaps TRBD1 (6 bases). The V gene lost 5 bases and the J gene lost 8 bases, with 15 bases spanning the gap. This CDR3 has 14 residues. Germline CDR1 MNHNS, CDR2 SASEGT. DNA for the CDR3: TGTGCCAGCAGTTCAGGGGCAGAGGACGAAAAACTGTTTTTT. Translated, it gives CASSSGAEDEKLFF.